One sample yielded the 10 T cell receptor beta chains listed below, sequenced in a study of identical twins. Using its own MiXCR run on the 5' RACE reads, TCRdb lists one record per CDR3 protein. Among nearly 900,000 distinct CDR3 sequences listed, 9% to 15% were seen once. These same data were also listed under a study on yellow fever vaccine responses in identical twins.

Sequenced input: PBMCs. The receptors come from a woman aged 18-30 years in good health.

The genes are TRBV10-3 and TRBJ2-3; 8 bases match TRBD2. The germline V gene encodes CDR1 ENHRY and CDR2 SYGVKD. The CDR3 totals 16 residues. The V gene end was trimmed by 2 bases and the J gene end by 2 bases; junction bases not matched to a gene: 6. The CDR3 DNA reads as TGTGCCATCAGTGAGGGGGTTAGCGGGGACACAGATACGCAGTATTTT. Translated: CAISEGVSGDTDTQYF.

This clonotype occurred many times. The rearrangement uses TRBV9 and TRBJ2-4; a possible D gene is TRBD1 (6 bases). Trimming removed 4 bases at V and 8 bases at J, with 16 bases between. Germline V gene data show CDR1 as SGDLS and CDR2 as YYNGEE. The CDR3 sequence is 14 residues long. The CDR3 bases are TGTGCCAGCAGCCCCTCCGGGACAATGGACATTCAGTACTTC. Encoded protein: CASSPSGTMDIQYF.

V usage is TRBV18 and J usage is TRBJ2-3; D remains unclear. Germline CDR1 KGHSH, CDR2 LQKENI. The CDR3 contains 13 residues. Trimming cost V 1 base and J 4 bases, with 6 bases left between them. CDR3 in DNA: TGTGCCAGCTCACCACTGGACGCAGATACGCAGTATTTT. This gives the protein CASSPLDADTQYF.

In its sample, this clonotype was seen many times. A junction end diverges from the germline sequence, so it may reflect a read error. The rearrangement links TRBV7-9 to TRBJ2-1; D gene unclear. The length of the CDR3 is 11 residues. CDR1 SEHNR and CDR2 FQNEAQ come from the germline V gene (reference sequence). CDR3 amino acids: CASSLSSEQFF. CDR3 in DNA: TGCGCCAGCAGCTTGAGCTCGGAGCAGTTCTTC.

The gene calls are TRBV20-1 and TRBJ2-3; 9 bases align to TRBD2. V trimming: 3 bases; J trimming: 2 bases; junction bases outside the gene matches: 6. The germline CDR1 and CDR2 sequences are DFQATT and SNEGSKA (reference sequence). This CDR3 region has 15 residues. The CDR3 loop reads CSASRIAGATDTQYF. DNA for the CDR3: TGCAGTGCTAGCAGAATAGCGGGGGCCACAGATACGCAGTATTTT.

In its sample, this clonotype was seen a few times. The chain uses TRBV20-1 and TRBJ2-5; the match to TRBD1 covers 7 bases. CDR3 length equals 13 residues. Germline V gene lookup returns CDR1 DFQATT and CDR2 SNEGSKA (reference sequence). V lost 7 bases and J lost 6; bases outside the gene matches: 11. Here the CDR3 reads CSVKDRFGKTQYF. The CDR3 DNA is TGCAGTGTCAAGGACAGGTTCGGAAAGACCCAGTACTTC.

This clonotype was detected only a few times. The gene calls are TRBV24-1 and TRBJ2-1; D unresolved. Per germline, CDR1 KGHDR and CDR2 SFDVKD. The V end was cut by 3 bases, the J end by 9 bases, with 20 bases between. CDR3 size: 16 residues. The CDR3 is CATSDSAKAQRGEQFF. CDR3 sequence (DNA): TGTGCCACCAGTGATAGTGCGAAGGCGCAACGAGGTGAGCAGTTCTTC.

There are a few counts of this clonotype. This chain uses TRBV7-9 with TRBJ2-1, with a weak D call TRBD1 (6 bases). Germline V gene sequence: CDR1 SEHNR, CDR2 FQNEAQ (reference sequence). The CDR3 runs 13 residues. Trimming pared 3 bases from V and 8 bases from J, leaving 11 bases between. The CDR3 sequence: CASSLTGSDEQFF. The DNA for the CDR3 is TGTGCCAGCAGCTTGACAGGTTCCGATGAGCAGTTCTTC.

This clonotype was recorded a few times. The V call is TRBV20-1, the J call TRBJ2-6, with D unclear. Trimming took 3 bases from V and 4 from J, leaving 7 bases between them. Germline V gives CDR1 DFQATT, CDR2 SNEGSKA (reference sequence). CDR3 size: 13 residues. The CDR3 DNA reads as TGCAGTGCTAGTATCGGGGGGGCCAACGTCCTGACTTTC. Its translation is CSASIGGANVLTF.

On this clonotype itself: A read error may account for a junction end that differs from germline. CDR3 nucleotide sequence: TGTGCCAACAGCTTTGGTAGCAATGAGCAGTTCTTC. It yields the protein CANSFGSNEQFF. The chain joins TRBV5-6 to TRBJ2-1; D uncertain. The CDR3 is 12 amino acids. Germline V gene lookup returns CDR1 SGHDT and CDR2 YYEEEE.